The 24 T cell receptor beta chains presented below share a single source sample, sequenced in a study of T cells after yellow fever vaccination. Each CDR3 protein gets one entry after TCRdb re-called the 5' RACE reads with MiXCR. The sample has about 340,000 distinct CDR3 sequences, 7.5% to 9% seen once; the top ten hold approximately 18%. This specimen was PBMCs, taken on the day of the first yellow fever vaccination. Every receptor here comes from a young man who received the YFV17D yellow fever vaccine.

The gene calls are TRBV19 and TRBJ2-1, with TRBD1 identical over 7 bases. The V gene end was trimmed by 5 bases and the J gene end by 7 bases; junction bases not matched to a gene: 14. The germline V gene encodes CDR1 LNHDA and CDR2 SQIVND (reference sequence). The CDR3 has 16 amino acids. The CDR3 region has the DNA TGTGCCAGTAGTTCGGTCACAGGGGTAAGCGCGAATGAGCAGTTCTTC. It encodes CASSSVTGVSANEQFF.

The genes are TRBV6-5 and TRBJ2-7; 9 bases align to TRBD1. Germline CDR1 reads MNHEY; CDR2 reads SVGAGI. The CDR3 has 16 amino acids. V gave up 2 bases and J gave up 1 base; unmatched junction bases: 6. CDR3 sequence: CASSYRTTGGSYEQYV. CDR3 nucleotides: TGTGCCAGCAGTTACCGAACGACAGGGGGGTCCTACGAGCAGTACGTC.

A few counts support this clonotype. DNA of the CDR3: TGTGCCAGCAGCTTGGCGGAGGGGCGCTTAGCTGAAGCTTTCTTT. Encoded protein: CASSLAEGRLAEAFF. V is TRBV11-2 and J is TRBJ1-1, with D possibly being TRBD1 (5 bases). V lost 3 bases and J 6 bases, leaving 17 bases between the germline ends. This CDR3 has 15 residues. Germline CDR1 SGHAT, CDR2 FQNNGV.

This clonotype was seen a handful of times. The J gene is TRBJ1-3, the V gene TRBV29-1; tentative D call: TRBD1 (5 bases). The CDR3 loop spans 14 amino acids. In germline, CDR1 is SQVTM, CDR2 ANQGSEA. V was shortened by 3 bases and J by 0 bases, with 9 bases between the two germline ends. The CDR3 protein is CSVDGGDSGNTIYF. CDR3 nucleotides: TGCAGCGTTGACGGGGGGGACTCTGGAAACACCATATATTTT. Drawing the rest from reference TRBV29-1 and TRBJ1-3, the complete variable domain is SAVISQKPSRDICQRGTSLTIQCQVDSQVTMMFWYRQQPGQSLTLIATANQGSEATYESGFVIDKFPISRPNLTFSTLTVSNMSPEDSSIYLCSVDGGDSGNTIYFGEGSWLTVV.

J is TRBJ1-2 and V is TRBV6-1; 7 bases align to TRBD1. Germline V CDR1 and CDR2: MNHNS, SASEGT. This CDR3 is 15 amino acids long. Trimming removed 6 bases from V and 4 bases from J; junction bases left unmatched: 11. The CDR3 nucleotides read TGTGCCAGCAGCCGAGGGACAGCGGTAGGCTATGGCTACACCTTC. It yields the protein CASSRGTAVGYGYTF.

In DNA, the CDR3 is TGTGCCAGCAGCTTATCCCAGGACACAGATACGCAGTATTTT. It specifies CASSLSQDTDTQYF. The genes are TRBV11-2 and TRBJ2-3; D is unclear. CDR3 length: 14 residues. In germline, CDR1 is SGHAT, CDR2 FQNNGV. With 2 bases removed from V and 2 bases from J, the gap between germline ends came to 8 bases.

The chain is built from TRBV12-5 and TRBJ2-7; maybe TRBD1 (6 bases). Germline loops: CDR1 LGHNT, CDR2 FRNRAP. The CDR3 extends over 15 amino acids. Trimming stripped 7 bases from V and 5 bases from J, with 21 bases between. The CDR3 DNA reads as TGTGCTAGTGCCTTTGCCCTCTTCGACAGGCACGAGCAGTACTTC. Amino acids: CASAFALFDRHEQYF.

This clonotype was recorded many times. V and J are TRBV7-3 and TRBJ1-3; 8 bases fit TRBD1. Trimming at V came to 5 bases and at J to 0 bases, leaving 6 bases not matched to a gene. Germline V lookup: CDR1 SGHTA, CDR2 FQGTGA. There are 16 residues in the CDR3. The CDR3 DNA follows: TGTGCCAGCAGCGATAGCCAGGGGGCCTCTGGAAACACCATATATTTT. This gives the protein CASSDSQGASGNTIYF.

The genes are TRBV20-1 and TRBJ2-7; maybe TRBD2 (5 bases). The CDR3 is 12 residues long. V was pared by 3 bases and J by 4 bases, with 10 bases between. The V gene's germline CDR1 is DFQATT and CDR2 SNEGSKA (reference sequence). This CDR3 reads CSASGGGYEQYV. The CDR3 DNA reads as TGCAGTGCTAGCGGAGGTGGATACGAGCAGTACGTC.

This clonotype has only a few counts. The chain uses TRBV9 and TRBJ2-3; tentatively, D is TRBD1 (5 bases). This CDR3 is 13 amino acids long. V was clipped by 2 bases and J by 5 bases, with 9 bases between them. Per the germline V gene, CDR1 is SGDLS and CDR2 is YYNGEE. The CDR3 DNA reads as TGTGCCAGCAGCGTCCAGGGAAGAGATACGCAGTATTTT. Its protein product is CASSVQGRDTQYF. Complete variable domain (other parts from reference TRBV9 and TRBJ2-3): DSGVTQTPKHLITATGQRVTLRCSPRSGDLSVYWYQQSLDQGLQFLIQYYNGEERAKGNILERFSAQQFPDLHSELNLSSLELGDSALYFCASSVQGRDTQYFGPGTRLTVL.

This clonotype was counted ten times or more. The V call is TRBV24-1, the J call TRBJ2-3; D is undetermined. The CDR3 covers 12 residues. The germline V gene encodes CDR1 KGHDR and CDR2 SFDVKD. The germline V and J ends were trimmed by 9 bases and 2 bases, with 8 bases remaining between them. In DNA form, the CDR3 reads TGTGCCACCCAGAAGGACACAGATACGCAGTATTTT. This sequence encodes CATQKDTDTQYF.

The chain carries TRBV5-1 and TRBJ1-4, with D tentatively TRBD1 (5 bases). Trimming cost V 4 bases and J 0 bases, with 7 bases left between them. The germline V gene encodes CDR1 SGHRS and CDR2 YFSETQ. The CDR3 is 14 residues long. Here the CDR3 reads CASSGTSTNEKLFF. The CDR3 coding sequence is TGCGCCAGCAGCGGGACGTCAACTAATGAAAAACTGTTTTTT.

The chain is built from TRBV6-1 and TRBJ2-7; 8 nucleotides line up with TRBD1. This CDR3 contains 14 residues. The trim removed 5 bases at V and 5 bases at J, leaving 8 bases unmatched. Germline CDR1 is MNHNS and CDR2 is SASEGT. CDR3 bases: TGTGCCAGCAGTAAGCAGGGGGCGCTGAACGAGCAGTACTTC. Translation: CASSKQGALNEQYF.

The chain employs TRBV19 and TRBJ1-1; 12 bases match TRBD1. Germline V gene data show CDR1 as LNHDA and CDR2 as SQIVND (reference sequence). This CDR3 comprises 13 residues. Losses at the gene ends were 6 bases for V and 11 bases for J; bases not matched to a gene: 7. CDR3 loop: CASRGTGGLSAFF. The CDR3 DNA reads TGTGCCAGTAGGGGGACAGGGGGCTTGTCGGCTTTCTTT.

This clonotype occurred a few times. The rearrangement uses TRBV19 and TRBJ1-5, with D perhaps TRBD1 (5 bases). This CDR3 is built from 14 residues. The germline V gene encodes CDR1 LNHDA and CDR2 SQIVND (reference sequence). Trimming left V 4 bases short and J 0 bases short, with 7 bases between. The CDR3 is CASSRQNSNQPQHF. For the CDR3, the DNA is TGTGCCAGTAGTAGACAGAATAGCAATCAGCCCCAGCATTTT.

V usage is TRBV28 and J usage is TRBJ2-5; the match to TRBD2 covers 10 bases. The V gene's germline CDR1 is MDHEN and CDR2 SYDVKM. The CDR3 loop spans 15 amino acids. The J segment lost 3 bases and the V segment lost 6 bases, leaving 7 bases of the junction unmatched. The DNA of the CDR3 is TGTGCCAGCAGGTCCGGGACTAGCGAAAAAGAGACCCAGTACTTC. It codes for CASRSGTSEKETQYF.

This clonotype was found a few times. This rearrangement joins TRBV5-1 to TRBJ2-5; D gene uncertain. The CDR3 has 13 amino acids. Deletions cut 5 bases from V and 2 bases from J, with 10 bases between. Germline assignment: CDR1 SGHRS and CDR2 YFSETQ. CDR3 DNA: TGCGCCAGCAGGAACGTCCCACAAGAGACCCAGTACTTC. This encodes CASRNVPQETQYF.

The rearrangement uses TRBV24-1 and TRBJ2-1; no reliable D call. The CDR3 extends over 12 amino acids. V was clipped by 4 bases and J by 10 bases, with 10 bases between them. The germline CDR1 and CDR2 sequences are KGHDR and SFDVKD. CDR3 bases: TGTGCCACCAGTGACCTACTGGGAGAGCAGTTCTTC. Translating gives CATSDLLGEQFF.

The sample holds many counts of this clonotype. This chain links TRBV29-1 with TRBJ1-2, with 10 bases lining up with TRBD1. Germline values: CDR1 SQVTM, CDR2 ANQGSEA. This CDR3 contains 13 residues. The V segment lost 6 bases and the J segment 8 bases; nucleotides outside the gene matches: 9. In DNA, the CDR3 is TGCAGCGTGGAGGGACAGGGGACTGGCGGCTACACCTTC. Amino acid sequence: CSVEGQGTGGYTF.

This clonotype was seen ten or more times. The chain has TRBV7-2 and TRBJ2-7; D remains ambiguous. CDR1 is SGHTA, CDR2 FQGNSA, per germline. The V and J ends lost 1 base and 2 bases respectively, with 12 bases between them. The CDR3 length is 15 residues. The CDR3 region has the DNA TGTGCCAGCAGCTTAGGTTTGGGTTCCCCCTACGAGCAGTACTTC. It specifies CASSLGLGSPYEQYF.

This clonotype was picked up a small number of times. J is TRBJ1-2 and V is TRBV20-1, with D uncertain. The CDR3 totals 15 residues. CDR1 DFQATT and CDR2 SNEGSKA come from the germline V gene (reference sequence). V shed 2 bases and J shed 3 bases, with 16 bases lying between them. CDR3 DNA sequence: TGCAGTGCTAGATCATTCGGTGGCGGGTACTATGGCTACACCTTC. The encoded protein is CSARSFGGGYYGYTF.

This clonotype was found a few times. The V call is TRBV20-1, the J call TRBJ2-1; 7 bases are a match to TRBD2. The CDR3 has 14 residues. V dropped 5 bases and J dropped 10; count of bases not matched to a gene: 14. The germline CDR1 and CDR2 sequences are DFQATT and SNEGSKA (reference sequence). The CDR3 DNA is TGCAGTGCTCCCTTAGCGGGCCTTAGCAGGGAGCAGTTCTTC. Translated, it gives CSAPLAGLSREQFF.

The rearrangement joins TRBV12-3 or TRBV12-4 to TRBJ1-4, with 10 bases aligning to TRBD1. The CDR3 spans 14 residues. Trimming removed 7 bases from V and 6 bases from J; junction bases left unmatched: 5. The chain's CDR3 is CASTLTGGYEKLFF. The CDR3 DNA follows: TGTGCCAGCACCCTGACAGGGGGCTATGAAAAACTGTTTTTT.

The chain's CDR3 is CASSLLPHENTEAFF. DNA of the CDR3: TGCGCCAGCAGCTTGTTACCCCATGAGAACACTGAAGCTTTCTTT. The chain carries TRBV5-1 and TRBJ1-1, with unresolved D. The CDR3 length is 15 residues. The V gene's germline CDR1 is SGHRS and CDR2 YFSETQ. The germline V and J ends were trimmed by 1 base and 1 base, with 11 bases remaining between them. Variable domain in full (rest from reference TRBV5-1 and TRBJ1-1): KAGVTQTPRYLIKTRGQQVTLSCSPISGHRSVSWYQQTPGQGLQFLFEYFSETQRNKGNFPGRFSGRQFSNSRSEMNVSTLELGDSALYLCASSLLPHENTEAFFGQGTRLTVV.